One sample yielded the 26 T cell receptor beta chains listed below, sequenced in a study of immune evolution from preneoplasia to lung adenocarcinoma. The data were produced by immunoSEQ multiplex PCR, yet TCRdb's version contains in-frame clones alone and is incomplete. The sample holds 2,500 to 3,500 clones, less than 90% seen once. Sequencing was performed on FFPE invasive lung adenocarcinoma tissue. These receptors originate from a person between 70 and 80 years old with invasive lung adenocarcinoma.

The DNA of the CDR3 is TGTGCCACCAGCAGGGATAGACTATCTGGAAACACCATATATTTT. Its translation: CATSRDRLSGNTIYF. The chain links TRBV15 to TRBJ1-3; D ambiguous. This CDR3 is 15 amino acids long. CDR1 is LNHNV, CDR2 YYDKDF, per germline (reference sequence). Trimming pared 3 bases from V and 1 base from J, leaving 10 bases between.

This chain joins TRBV4-3 and TRBJ1-6; 7 bases are shared with TRBD1. J gave up 1 base and V 4 bases, and 22 bases lay outside the gene matches. Germline assignment: CDR1 LGHNA and CDR2 YSLEER. The CDR3 is 22 residues long. The DNA for the CDR3 is TGCGCCAGCAGCCGAGATCAATTCGCTTTGACACAGGGGAGTTCCTATAATTCACCCCTCCACTTT. As protein: CASSRDQFALTQGSSYNSPLHF.

The V call is TRBV15, the J call TRBJ2-7, with D maybe TRBD2 (6 bases). Germline CDR1 reads LNHNV; CDR2 reads YYDKDF (reference sequence). The V end lost 4 bases, the J end lost 0 bases, and 13 bases lay between the germline ends. The CDR3 runs 15 residues. CDR3 amino acids: CATSTGTPSSYEQYF. The CDR3 nucleotides are TGTGCCACCAGCACCGGGACTCCGAGCTCCTACGAGCAGTACTTC.

The V call is TRBV6-6, the J call TRBJ2-7; TRBD2 is a possible D gene (6 bases). CDR1 is MNHNY and CDR2 is SVGAGI in the germline V gene (reference sequence). V gave up 4 bases and J gave up 2 bases, with 12 bases separating them. The CDR3 runs 14 residues. For the CDR3, the DNA is TGTGCCAGCAGTTCCACGGGGGTCACCTACGAGCAGTACTTC. Translation gives CASSSTGVTYEQYF.

This clone was seen a few times. CDR3 coding DNA: TGTGCCAGCAGCTCCAGAGCGGGTAGCTCCTACAATGAGCAGTTCTTC. Translated, it gives CASSSRAGSSYNEQFF. This sequence joins TRBV9 and TRBJ2-1; possibly TRBD2 for D (6 bases). CDR1 is SGDLS, CDR2 YYNGEE, per germline. V shed 4 bases and J shed 0 bases, with 14 bases lying between them. The length of the CDR3 is 16 residues.

This sequence joins TRBV7-9 and TRBJ2-7; maybe TRBD1 (7 bases). V was cut by 1 base and J by 2 bases, with 12 bases left in between. CDR3 length: 15 residues. CDR1 and CDR2 (germline): SEHNR, FQNEAQ (reference sequence). The CDR3 protein is CASSLVGRGAYEQYF. The CDR3 DNA sequence: TGTGCCAGCAGCTTAGTAGGCAGGGGGGCCTACGAGCAGTACTTC.

This clone occurred once. The V and J genes are TRBV7-9 and TRBJ2-5, with 8 nucleotides matching TRBD1. Trimming at V came to 5 bases and at J to 4 bases, leaving 9 bases not matched to a gene. The CDR3 runs to 15 residues. Germline loops: CDR1 SEHNR, CDR2 FQNEAQ (reference sequence). The CDR3 DNA is TGTGCCAGCAGCCCCCGGACAGGGCTCCGAGAGACCCAGTACTTC. Amino acid sequence: CASSPRTGLRETQYF.

The V and J genes are TRBV21-1 and TRBJ2-7. TRBV21-1 is described as a pseudogene. This CDR3 is built from 15 residues. CDR3 nucleotide sequence: TGTGCCAGCAGCGCTCTTACGCAGAGAACTTACGAGCAGTACTTC. Translating it yields CASSALTQRTYEQYF.

CDR3 sequence reads: CASSLDRFRPKNIQYF. CDR3 coding DNA: TGCGCCAGCAGCTTGGATAGGTTTAGGCCCAAAAACATTCAGTACTTC. The chain couples TRBV5-1 to TRBJ2-4; D is unresolved. Trimming removed 0 bases from V and 2 bases from J, with 12 bases in between. The CDR3 has 16 residues. Germline assignment: CDR1 SGHRS and CDR2 YFSETQ. Full variable domain (missing parts from reference TRBV5-1 and TRBJ2-4): KAGVTQTPRYLIKTRGQQVTLSCSPISGHRSVSWYQQTPGQGLQFLFEYFSETQRNKGNFPGRFSGRQFSNSRSEMNVSTLELGDSALYLCASSLDRFRPKNIQYFGAGTRLSVL.

The chain is built from TRBV6-6 and TRBJ2-7; 8 bases map to TRBD2. The V and J ends lost 2 bases and 2 bases, in that order; junction bases with no gene match: 8. Germline CDR1 MNHNY, CDR2 SVGAGI (reference sequence). The CDR3 spans 16 residues. For the CDR3, the DNA is TGTGCCAGCAGTTACCCCCCCGGGGGGGGGCCCTACGAGCAGTACTTC. Translating it yields CASSYPPGGGPYEQYF.

The chain uses TRBV21-1 and TRBJ2-1; the D segment call TRBD2 is taken from the table without a DNA check. TRBV21-1 is given as a pseudogene. This CDR3 contains 13 residues. CDR3 protein: CASQGGAHNEQFF. The CDR3 DNA is TGTGCCAGCCAAGGGGGGGCGCACAATGAGCAGTTCTTC.

The rearrangement joins TRBV7-9 to TRBJ2-6, with D perhaps matching TRBD1 (5 bases). The CDR3 extends over 17 amino acids. Trimming removed 8 bases from V and 2 bases from J, with 19 bases in between. CDR1 is SEHNR and CDR2 is FQNEAQ in the germline V gene (reference sequence). CDR3 amino acids: CASASLGAPTGANVLTF. Written as DNA, the CDR3 is TGTGCCAGCGCTTCCCTTGGGGCGCCCACTGGGGCCAACGTCCTGACTTTC.

The V gene is TRBV11-2, the J gene TRBJ2-1, with D perhaps TRBD2 (5 bases). This CDR3 is 12 amino acids long. V dropped 6 bases and J dropped 7 bases, with 10 bases sitting between them. Germline lookup yields CDR1 SGHAT and CDR2 FQNNGV. CDR3 DNA sequence: TGTGCCAGCAGTGACCCGGGGAATGAGCAGTTCTTC. Translating it yields CASSDPGNEQFF.

The chain combines TRBV7-6 with TRBJ2-7; TRBD1 aligns across 9 bases. This CDR3 is 15 amino acids long. The germline gives CDR1 SGHVS, CDR2 FNYEAQ. J was trimmed by 5 bases and V by 1 base; bases with no gene match: 6. The chain's CDR3 is CASSLVRDRVNEQYF. The CDR3 DNA reads as TGTGCCAGCAGCTTAGTTAGGGACAGGGTAAACGAGCAGTACTTC.

The chain joins TRBV29-1 to TRBJ1-1, with TRBD1 identical over 8 bases. The CDR3 covers 12 residues. The V gene end was trimmed by 8 bases and the J gene end by 6 bases; junction bases not matched to a gene: 8. Germline V CDR1 and CDR2: SQVTM, ANQGSEA. The CDR3 sequence: CSFYRTGSEAFF. The CDR3, as DNA: TGCAGCTTCTATCGGACAGGGTCTGAAGCTTTCTTT.

The chain joins TRBV7-9 to TRBJ2-4; TRBD2 matches 13 bases. CDR1 and CDR2 from the germline V gene are SEHNR and FQNEAQ (reference sequence). The CDR3 runs 15 residues. With V trimmed by 5 bases and J by 10 bases, 8 bases remained unmatched. The CDR3 nucleotides are TGTGCCAGCAGCACAACTAGCGGGGGGGCTCGTATTCAGTACTTC. As protein: CASSTTSGGARIQYF.

The rearrangement links TRBV6-1 to TRBJ2-7, with D perhaps TRBD1 (6 bases). Per germline, CDR1 MNHNS and CDR2 SASEGT. The ends were cut back, 7 bases at V and 2 bases at J, with 15 bases in the middle. This CDR3 has 14 residues. The CDR3 spells CASTLDRTTYEQYF. CDR3 sequence (DNA): TGTGCCAGCACCCTAGACAGGACGACCTACGAGCAGTACTTC.

The chain combines TRBV11-2 with TRBJ2-7; D not resolved. Trimming cost V 4 bases and J 7 bases, with 8 bases left between them. CDR1 and CDR2 (germline): SGHAT, FQNNGV. The CDR3 spans 11 residues. The CDR3 sequence: CASSSPYEQYF. The CDR3, as DNA: TGTGCCAGCAGCTCCCCATATGAGCAGTACTTC.

The chain joins TRBV5-4 to TRBJ2-5; D perhaps matches TRBD2 (5 bases). Trimming removed 4 bases from V and 7 bases from J, with 14 bases in between. Germline V lookup: CDR1 SGHNT, CDR2 YYREEE (reference sequence). The CDR3 totals 13 residues. The CDR3 coding sequence is TGTGCCAGCAGCAGGGATTCTGAGGGGACCCAGTACTTC. Translation gives CASSRDSEGTQYF.

The chain has TRBV5-6 and TRBJ1-2; 8 positions match TRBD1. Germline V gives CDR1 SGHDT, CDR2 YYEEEE. V shed 0 bases and J 3 bases; nucleotides not matched to a gene: 10. The CDR3 contains 17 residues. For the CDR3, the DNA is TGTGCCAGCAGCTTGGGGCGAGACAGGGGATACTACTATGGCTACACCTTC. Amino acid sequence: CASSLGRDRGYYYGYTF.

The chain couples TRBV7-3 to TRBJ1-1, with D unclear. The germline gives CDR1 SGHTA, CDR2 FQGTGA. The CDR3 extends over 13 amino acids. V was clipped by 5 bases and J by 3 bases, with 10 bases between them. The CDR3 DNA is TGTGCCAGCAGCCTACAGAAGTACACTGAAGCTTTCTTT. Residues: CASSLQKYTEAFF.

With respect to this clone: Other DNA variants within this sample encode the same CDR3. The chain is built from TRBV29-1 and TRBJ2-3; D is perhaps TRBD1 (5 bases). This CDR3 is 13 amino acids long. Per the germline V gene, CDR1 is SQVTM and CDR2 is ANQGSEA. Trimming cost V 3 bases and J 5 bases, with 12 bases left between them. The CDR3 is CSVDPHRGDTQYF. DNA for the CDR3: TGCAGCGTTGACCCTCATAGGGGAGATACGCAGTATTTT.

CDR3 nucleotide sequence: TGTGCCAGTACCGTAGACAACTATAGCAATCAGCCCCAGCATTTT. As protein: CASTVDNYSNQPQHF. The chain employs TRBV19 and TRBJ1-5; D gene unclear. Trimming stripped 7 bases from V and 0 bases from J, with 13 bases between. CDR3 length: 15 residues. The germline gives CDR1 LNHDA, CDR2 SQIVND (reference sequence).

V usage is TRBV18 and J usage is TRBJ2-3, with D tentatively TRBD1 or TRBD2 (6 bases each). Germline lookup yields CDR1 KGHSH and CDR2 LQKENI. The CDR3 is 15 amino acids. V was pared by 7 bases and J by 0 bases, with 14 bases between. The CDR3 bases are TGTGCCAGCTTAACCGCGGGACACAGCACAGATACGCAGTATTTT. It encodes CASLTAGHSTDTQYF.

The chain joins TRBV7-2 to TRBJ2-1; 7 bases agree with TRBD2. V shed 0 bases and J 2 bases; nucleotides not matched to a gene: 1. The CDR3 contains 15 residues. Germline V gene data show CDR1 as SGHTA and CDR2 as FQGNSA. The CDR3 sequence: CASSLAAGPYNEQFF. DNA for the CDR3: TGTGCCAGCAGCTTAGCAGCGGGACCCTACAATGAGCAGTTCTTC.

The chain employs TRBV2 and TRBJ1-5; D possibly corresponds to TRBD1 (5 bases). Germline CDR1 and CDR2: SNHLY and FYNNEI. Trimming took off 4 bases at V and 0 bases at J, with 19 bases between the two ends. This CDR3 has 18 amino acids. The CDR3 nucleotides read TGTGCCAGCAGTGGCGGGGCGCTATTGGGGTTTAGCAATCAGCCCCAGCATTTT. It is translated as CASSGGALLGFSNQPQHF.